Listed below are T cell receptor beta chains from one sample, sequenced in a study of blood T cell repertoires in COVID-19. Libraries were prepared by immunoSEQ multiplex PCR; TCRdb keeps only in-frame clonotypes and omits some of them. The sample carries around 60,000 clones, roughly three quarters recorded once. What was sequenced was peripheral blood. The source is a human donor in a cohort sampled during active COVID-19. CDR3s leave out the opening cysteine and the closing phenylalanine or tryptophan. The listing skips clone size in some rows; elsewhere it reads once, few, many or a size class.

V gene	J gene	clone size	CDR3 protein
TRBV9	TRBJ2-3	once	ASSPQTGTDTQY
TRBV6-5	TRBJ1-5	-	ASSYSQDSNQPQH
TRBV30	TRBJ1-5	-	AWNGGQRGQPQH
TRBV27	TRBJ1-1	once	ASSFLPQMIAF
TRBV6-5	TRBJ1-4	-	ASSSRTAINEKLF
TRBV21-1	TRBJ2-2	few	ASSKLEVGRIRNTGELF
TRBV7-2	TRBJ2-2	few	AITSARGGPNTGELF
TRBV5-1	TRBJ2-3	-	ASSSRLAGGADTQY
TRBV14	TRBJ1-2	-	ASSRLGGQPYGYT
TRBV7-2	TRBJ2-7	-	ASGGARSYEQY
TRBV4-1	TRBJ2-3	-	ASSRKGDYTDTQY
TRBV28	TRBJ2-7	few	ASSPPLWAGGLSYEQY
TRBV5-1	TRBJ1-2	-	ASSLGQGEGYT